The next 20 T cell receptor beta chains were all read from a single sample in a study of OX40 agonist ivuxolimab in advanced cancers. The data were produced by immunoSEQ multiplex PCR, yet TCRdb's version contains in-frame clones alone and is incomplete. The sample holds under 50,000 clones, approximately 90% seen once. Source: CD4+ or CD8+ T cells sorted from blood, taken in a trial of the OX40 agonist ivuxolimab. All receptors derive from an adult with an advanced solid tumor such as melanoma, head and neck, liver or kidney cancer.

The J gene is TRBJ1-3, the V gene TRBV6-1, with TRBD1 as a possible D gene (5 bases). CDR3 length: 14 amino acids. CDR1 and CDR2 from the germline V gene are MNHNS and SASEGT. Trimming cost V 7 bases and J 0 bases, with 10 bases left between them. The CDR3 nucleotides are TGTGCCAGCATGGGACTGGGCTCTGGAAACACCATATATTTT. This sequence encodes CASMGLGSGNTIYF.

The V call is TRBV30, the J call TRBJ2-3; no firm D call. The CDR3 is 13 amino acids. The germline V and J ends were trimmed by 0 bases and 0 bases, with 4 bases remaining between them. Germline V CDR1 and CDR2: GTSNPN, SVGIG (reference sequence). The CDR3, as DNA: TGTGCCTGGAGTGTGTCCAGCACAGATACGCAGTATTTT. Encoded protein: CAWSVSSTDTQYF.

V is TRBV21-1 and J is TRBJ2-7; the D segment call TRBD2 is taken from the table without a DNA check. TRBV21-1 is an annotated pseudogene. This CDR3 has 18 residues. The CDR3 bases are TGTGCCAGCAGCAAAGTAAAGGGTGGAGGGGCCATCTCCTACGAGCAGTACGTC. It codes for CASSKVKGGGAISYEQYV.

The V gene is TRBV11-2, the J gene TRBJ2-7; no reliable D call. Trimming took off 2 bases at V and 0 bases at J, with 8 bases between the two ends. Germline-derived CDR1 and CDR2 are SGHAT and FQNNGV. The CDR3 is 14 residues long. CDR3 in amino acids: CASSLIRTSYEQYF. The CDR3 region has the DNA TGTGCCAGCAGCTTAATAAGGACCTCCTACGAGCAGTACTTC. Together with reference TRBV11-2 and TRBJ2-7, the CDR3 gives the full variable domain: EAGVAQSPRYKIIEKRQSVAFWCNPISGHATLYWYQQILGQGPKLLIQFQNNGVVDDSQLPKDRFSAERLKGVDSTLKIQPAKLEDSAVYLCASSLIRTSYEQYFGPGTRLTVT.

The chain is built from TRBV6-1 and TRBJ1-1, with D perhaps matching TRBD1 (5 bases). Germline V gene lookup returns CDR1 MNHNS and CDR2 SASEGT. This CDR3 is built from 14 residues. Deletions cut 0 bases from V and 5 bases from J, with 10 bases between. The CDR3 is CASSEAGERTEAFF. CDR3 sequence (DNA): TGTGCCAGCAGTGAAGCGGGGGAACGGACTGAAGCTTTCTTT.

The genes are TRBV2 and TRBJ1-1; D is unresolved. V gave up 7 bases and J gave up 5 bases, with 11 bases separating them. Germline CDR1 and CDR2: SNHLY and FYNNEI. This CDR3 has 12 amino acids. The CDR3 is CASIAAMTEAFF. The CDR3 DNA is TGTGCCAGCATCGCCGCAATGACTGAAGCTTTCTTT.

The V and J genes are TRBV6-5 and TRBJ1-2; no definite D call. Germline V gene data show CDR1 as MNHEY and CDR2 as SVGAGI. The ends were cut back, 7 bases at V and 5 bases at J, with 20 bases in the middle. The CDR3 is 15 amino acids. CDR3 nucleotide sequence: TGTGCCAGCACTCCCCCACCCCCCCCACCGTATGGCTACACCTTC. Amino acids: CASTPPPPPPYGYTF.

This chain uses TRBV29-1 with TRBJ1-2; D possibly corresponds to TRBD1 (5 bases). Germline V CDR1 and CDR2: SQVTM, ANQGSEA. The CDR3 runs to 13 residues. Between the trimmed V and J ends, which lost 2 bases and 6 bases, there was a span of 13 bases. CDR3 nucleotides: TGCAGCGTTGAATTGGGGACCCCTCATGGCTACACCTTC. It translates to CSVELGTPHGYTF.

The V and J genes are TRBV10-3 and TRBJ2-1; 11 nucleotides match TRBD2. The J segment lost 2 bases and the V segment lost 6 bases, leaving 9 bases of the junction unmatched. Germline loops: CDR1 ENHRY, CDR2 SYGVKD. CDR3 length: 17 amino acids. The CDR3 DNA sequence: TGTGCCATCAGACCTAGCGGGAGGCCCCATACCTACAATGAGCAGTTCTTC. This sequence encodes CAIRPSGRPHTYNEQFF.

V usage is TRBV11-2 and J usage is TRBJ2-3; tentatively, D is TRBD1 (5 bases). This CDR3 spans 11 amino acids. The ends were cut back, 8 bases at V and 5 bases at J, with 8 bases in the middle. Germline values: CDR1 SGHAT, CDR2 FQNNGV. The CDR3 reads CASYQGDTQYF. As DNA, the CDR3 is TGTGCCAGCTATCAGGGAGATACGCAGTATTTT.

The CDR3 loop reads CASSYLGDEQYF. CDR3 in DNA: TGTGCCAGCAGTTACCTCGGGGACGAGCAGTACTTC. The V call is TRBV6-6, the J call TRBJ2-7, with D tentatively TRBD2 (5 bases). Germline V CDR1 and CDR2: MNHNY, SVGAGI (reference sequence). V dropped 2 bases and J dropped 5 bases, with 7 bases sitting between them. There are 12 residues in the CDR3.

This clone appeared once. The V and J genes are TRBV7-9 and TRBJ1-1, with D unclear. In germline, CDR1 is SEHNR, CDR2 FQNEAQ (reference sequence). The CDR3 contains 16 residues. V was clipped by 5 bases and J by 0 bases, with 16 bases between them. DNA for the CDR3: TGTGCCAGCAGCCAGGTTTTCAGTCCCTTGAACACTGAAGCTTTCTTT. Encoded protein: CASSQVFSPLNTEAFF.

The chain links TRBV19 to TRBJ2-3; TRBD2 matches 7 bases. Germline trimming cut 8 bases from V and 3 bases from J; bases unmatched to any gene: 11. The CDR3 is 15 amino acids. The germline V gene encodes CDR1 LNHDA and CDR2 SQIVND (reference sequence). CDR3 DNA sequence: TGTGCCAGTGTTCAGACTAGCAGTGGGACAGATACGCAGTATTTT. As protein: CASVQTSSGTDTQYF.

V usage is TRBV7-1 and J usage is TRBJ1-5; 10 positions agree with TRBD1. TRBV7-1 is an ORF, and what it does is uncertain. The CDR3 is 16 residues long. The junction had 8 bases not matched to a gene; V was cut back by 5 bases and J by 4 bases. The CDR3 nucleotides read TGTGCCAGCAGCCAGGACAGGGGGAACCTAAATCAGCCCCAGCATTTT. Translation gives CASSQDRGNLNQPQHF.

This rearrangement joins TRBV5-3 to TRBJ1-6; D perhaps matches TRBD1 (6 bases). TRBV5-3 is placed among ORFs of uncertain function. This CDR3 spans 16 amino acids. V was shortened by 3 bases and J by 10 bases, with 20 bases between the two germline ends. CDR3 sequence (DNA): TGTGCCAGAAGCTACCCTCTAACAGGGCTCGAGTCACCCCTCCACTTT. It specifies CARSYPLTGLESPLHF.

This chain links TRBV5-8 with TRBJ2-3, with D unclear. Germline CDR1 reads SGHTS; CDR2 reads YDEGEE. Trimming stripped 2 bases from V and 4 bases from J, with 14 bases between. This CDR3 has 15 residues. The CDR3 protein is CASSFEVARSDTQYF. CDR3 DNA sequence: TGTGCCAGCAGCTTCGAGGTGGCTAGATCAGATACGCAGTATTTT.

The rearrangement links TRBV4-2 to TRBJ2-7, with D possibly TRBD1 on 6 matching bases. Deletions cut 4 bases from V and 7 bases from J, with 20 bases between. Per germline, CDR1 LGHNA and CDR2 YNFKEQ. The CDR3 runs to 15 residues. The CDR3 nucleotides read TGTGCCAGCAGCCTCAATCGGGACACTTCGCGGGAGCAGTACTTC. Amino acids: CASSLNRDTSREQYF.

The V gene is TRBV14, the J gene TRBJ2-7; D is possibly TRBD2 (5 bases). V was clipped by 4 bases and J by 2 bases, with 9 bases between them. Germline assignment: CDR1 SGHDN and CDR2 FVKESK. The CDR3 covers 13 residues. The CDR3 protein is CASSPSGAYEQYF. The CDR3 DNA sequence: TGTGCCAGCAGCCCCAGCGGCGCCTACGAGCAGTACTTC.

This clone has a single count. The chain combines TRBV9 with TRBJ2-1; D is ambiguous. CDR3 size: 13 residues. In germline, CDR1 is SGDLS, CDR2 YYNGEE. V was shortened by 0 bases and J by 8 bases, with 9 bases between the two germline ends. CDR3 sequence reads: CASSVGSFDEQFF. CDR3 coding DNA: TGTGCCAGCAGCGTAGGATCCTTTGATGAGCAGTTCTTC.

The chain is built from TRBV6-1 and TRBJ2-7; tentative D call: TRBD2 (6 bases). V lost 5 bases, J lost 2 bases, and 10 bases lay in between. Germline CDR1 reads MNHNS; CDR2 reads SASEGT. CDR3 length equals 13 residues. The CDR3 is CASSSRGTYEQYV. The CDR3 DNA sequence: TGTGCCAGCAGTTCACGGGGGACCTACGAGCAGTACGTC.